The present T cell receptor beta chain was sequenced within a study of response to subunit inactivated influenza vaccine. TCRdb reanalysed the RT-PCR reads using MiXCR and keeps one entry per CDR3 protein. The profile shows some 570,000 distinct CDR3 sequences, about 11% of them singletons. The CDR3 consists of 14 residues. V was pared by 4 bases and J by 2 bases, with 3 bases of the junction left unmatched. Germline V gives CDR1 SGHRS, CDR2 YFSETQ. These data also featured in a second study, about T cells expressing NK-cell markers. As that study records: 5'RACE template switching built TCR beta cDNA with unique molecular identifiers.

This sequence was found in a man aged 50 to 60 who received an inactivated influenza vaccine. This chain uses TRBV5-1 with TRBJ2-3; 8 bases fit TRBD1. The material was PBMCs from blood, obtained on the day of vaccination. The CDR3 region is CASSPGQDTDTQYF. Here the CDR3 DNA reads TGCGCCAGCAGCCCGGGACAGGACACAGATACGCAGTATTTT.